Here is one T cell receptor beta chain with its context. The data are from a study of cytomegalovirus exposure and HLA in healthy donors. The CDR3 totals 16 residues. Germline values: CDR1 MDHEN, CDR2 SYDVKM. V trimming: 8 bases; J trimming: 5 bases; junction bases outside the gene matches: 15. The primer mix had 60 Vbeta and 13 Jbeta primers. Profiled with immunoSEQ multiplex PCR; TCRdb holds only in-frame clones, not every one. The sample contains approximately 150,000 clones, 82% of which appear only once. The chain couples TRBV28 to TRBJ2-5; TRBD1 aligns across 9 bases. The TCR originated in a man aged 30 to 45 in good health and CMV-seropositive. Input material: PBMCs. The CDR3 reads CASGSDRGNHLETQYF. In DNA form, the CDR3 reads TGTGCCAGCGGAAGTGACAGGGGGAACCATTTGGAGACCCAGTACTTC.